This entry describes one TCR beta chain. Its antigen is still unknown. The sample belongs to a study of OX40 agonist ivuxolimab in advanced cancers. Study background: Past anti-PD-1, anti-PD-L1 or anti-CTLA-4 therapy was accepted, and approximately 37% had received some.

Clones were sequenced by immunoSEQ multiplex PCR, and TCRdb holds only the in-frame ones, with some missing. The sample gives over 100,000 clones, 80% to 90% of which show up once; roughly 0.59% is in the top ten. Per germline, CDR1 SNHLY and CDR2 FYNNEI. V was shortened by 3 bases and J by 7 bases, with 13 bases between the two germline ends. The CDR3 consists of 15 residues. Study-wide results and limits: Partial responders receiving 0.1-3.0 mg/kg showed among the lowest clonal expansion.

The J gene is TRBJ1-6, the V gene TRBV2, with D maybe TRBD1 (5 bases). The receptor's source is an adult with an advanced solid tumor such as melanoma, head and neck, liver or kidney cancer. This specimen was CD4+ or CD8+ T cells sorted from blood, taken in a trial of the OX40 agonist ivuxolimab. In DNA, the CDR3 is TGTGCCAGCAGTGACCAGGGCGTAGCAAATTCACCCCTCCACTTT. The encoded protein is CASSDQGVANSPLHF.